A few counts support the clone carrying this T cell receptor beta chain. The antigen remains undetermined. Sorting of CD4+ naive, central memory, regulatory and stem cell-like memory cells was performed via CD45RO/CCR7/CD25/CD127/CD95/CD27. This sample was included in a study of beta chain features in type 1 diabetes. Since all of the isolated RNA was reverse transcribed, expressed TCRB transcripts were what got sequenced. This table comes from immunoSEQ multiplex PCR, and its TCRdb copy is limited to in-frame clones, with some not included. The profile covers roughly 350,000 clones, with 9.5% to 11% appearing a single time and under 0.02% taken by the ten largest. General study findings and limits: Across all four CD4+ subsets, people with type 1 diabetes showed modestly shorter TCRB CDR3s. TCRB repertoires of naive, central memory and Treg cells appeared more similar among patients than among healthy donors. Shorter templates might be favored by PCR, and equally so in patients and in controls.

The receptor was isolated from a woman aged 25 to 45 in good health. Sequences were obtained from naive CD4+ T cells from blood.

The CDR3, as DNA: TGTGCCAGCAGTTCCTCCGGGACAGGGAAGACTGAGCAGTTCTTC. Translating gives CASSSSGTGKTEQFF. The chain is built from TRBV6-5 and TRBJ2-1; TRBD1 matches at 9 bases. The CDR3 is made up of 15 amino acids. V lost 4 bases and J lost 9; bases outside the gene matches: 10. From germline, CDR1 is MNHEY and CDR2 SVGAGI.